Below, 30 T cell receptor beta chains from the same sample are listed, as sequenced in a study of CD8+CD57+ T cells in acquired aplastic anemia. CD8+CD57+ cell expansion, shown by flow cytometry, had occurred in the patients selected for sequencing. Both TCR beta VDJ combination and CDR3 sequence profiling were carried out. Genomic DNA was the template for this profiling. TCRdb re-analysed the reads in MiXCR, keeping a single row per CDR3 protein. The repertoire holds about 75,000 distinct CDR3 sequences, with about three quarters as singletons. Sequenced: sorted CD4+, CD8+, or CD8+CD57+ T cells (not recorded which) from PBMCs. These receptors originate from a human donor with aplastic anemia.

CDR3 amino acids: CSASTSGLGADTQYF. The CDR3 coding sequence is TGCAGTGCTAGCACTAGCGGTTTGGGGGCAGATACGCAGTATTTT. V gene TRBV20-1 combines with J gene TRBJ2-3; 8 nucleotides match TRBD2. The germline gives CDR1 DFQATT, CDR2 SNEGSKA (reference sequence). CDR3 length: 15 amino acids. Germline trimming cut 3 bases from V and 4 bases from J; bases unmatched to any gene: 9.

The V and J genes are TRBV19 and TRBJ2-7; TRBD1 might be the D (5 bases). V was pared by 3 bases and J by 5 bases, with 11 bases between. The CDR3 runs to 13 residues. Germline assignment: CDR1 LNHDA and CDR2 SQIVND (reference sequence). CDR3 nucleotide sequence: TGTGCCAGTAGTATGCGGACATGGGACGAGCAGTACTTC. Translation: CASSMRTWDEQYF.

V usage is TRBV19 and J usage is TRBJ1-5; 8 bases align to TRBD1. The V and J ends lost 3 bases and 2 bases, in that order; junction bases with no gene match: 3. This CDR3 has 15 amino acids. CDR1 is LNHDA and CDR2 is SQIVND in the germline V gene (reference sequence). CDR3 loop: CASSMGQVGNQPQHF. DNA for the CDR3: TGTGCCAGTAGTATGGGACAGGTAGGCAATCAGCCCCAGCATTTT.

This clonotype is a singleton in its sample. At one of its ends the junction is not consistent with the germline gene, which may arise from a read error. This chain uses TRBV19 with TRBJ1-2; D gene uncertain. This CDR3 is built from 14 residues. Per the germline V gene, CDR1 is LNHDA and CDR2 is SQIVND (reference sequence). DNA of the CDR3: TGCGCCAGTAATTGGGAGGACCGTAACTATGGCTACACCTTC. Its protein product is CASNWEDRNYGYTF. Looking up the rest from reference TRBV19 and TRBJ1-2 gives the full variable domain: DGGITQSPKYLFRKEGQNVTLSCEQNLNHDAMYWYRQDPGQGLRLIYYSQIVNDFQKGDIAEGYSVSREKKESFPLTVTSAQKNPTAFYLCASNWEDRNYGYTFGSGTRLTVV.

This clonotype was counted once. The genes are TRBV20-1 and TRBJ2-1; D unresolved. The CDR3 loop spans 13 amino acids. Trimming left V 1 base short and J 8 bases short, with 12 bases between. The V gene's germline CDR1 is DFQATT and CDR2 SNEGSKA (reference sequence). This CDR3 reads CSARGGFRYEQFF. Here the CDR3 DNA reads TGCAGTGCTAGAGGGGGATTCAGGTATGAGCAGTTCTTC.

In its sample, this clonotype is large. The V and J genes are TRBV7-9 and TRBJ2-1; TRBD2 might be the D (5 bases). Trimming stripped 2 bases from V and 0 bases from J, with 11 bases between. The germline gives CDR1 SEHNR, CDR2 FQNEAQ (reference sequence). The CDR3 runs 16 residues. The CDR3 reads CASSLIGESSYNEQFF. In DNA form, the CDR3 reads TGTGCCAGCAGCTTAATCGGGGAGAGCTCCTACAATGAGCAGTTCTTC.

V gene TRBV29-1 combines with J gene TRBJ1-1; D uncertain. Trimming cost V 3 bases and J 1 base, with 9 bases left between them. The CDR3 extends over 13 amino acids. The V gene's germline CDR1 is SQVTM and CDR2 ANQGSEA. The CDR3 DNA is TGCAGCGTTGAGGCACAGCAGAACACTGAAGCTTTCTTT. Its translation is CSVEAQQNTEAFF.

This clonotype was seen many times. As DNA, the CDR3 is TGTGCTAGTGGTTTGGTGGGAGAAGCTGGATATGGCTACACCTTC. Translated: CASGLVGEAGYGYTF. The V gene is TRBV12-5, the J gene TRBJ1-2; D remains unclear. This CDR3 spans 15 amino acids. Germline V gene lookup returns CDR1 LGHNT and CDR2 FRNRAP. V was cut by 0 bases and J by 5 bases, with 13 bases left in between.

This clonotype was detected a few times. For the CDR3, the DNA is TGTGCCAGCAGCTTAGCGCTTGAGACAGCAAATTCACCCCTCCACTTT. Protein: CASSLALETANSPLHF. This chain uses TRBV7-8 with TRBJ1-6; weak D call: TRBD1 (5 bases). The germline V and J ends were trimmed by 0 bases and 7 bases, with 13 bases remaining between them. CDR3 size: 16 residues. CDR1 SGHVS and CDR2 FQNEAQ come from the germline V gene.

The V and J genes are TRBV24-1 and TRBJ1-5, with D possibly being TRBD1 (5 bases). Trimming took 2 bases from V and 4 from J, leaving 8 bases between them. Germline lookup yields CDR1 KGHDR and CDR2 SFDVKD. This CDR3 is 14 amino acids long. The chain's CDR3 is CATSDSGRNQPQHF. CDR3 coding DNA: TGTGCCACCAGTGATTCAGGGAGAAATCAGCCCCAGCATTTT.

This chain joins TRBV9 and TRBJ2-3, with 8 bases identical to TRBD2. This CDR3 contains 17 residues. CDR1 SGDLS and CDR2 YYNGEE come from the germline V gene. V lost 7 bases, J lost 8 bases, and 21 bases stayed unmatched. In DNA form, the CDR3 reads TGTGCCAGCTCCAGGCCCTCGACTAGCGCCAATCCAGGTACGCAGTATTTT. It yields the protein CASSRPSTSANPGTQYF.

With regard to this clonotype: One junction end does not reproduce the germline sequence, and a read error may be involved. The genes are TRBV20-1 and TRBJ2-1; 12 positions agree with TRBD2. CDR1 is DFQATT, CDR2 SNEGSKA, per germline (reference sequence). The CDR3 runs 16 residues. The CDR3: CGARRLAGGNYNEQFF. In nucleotides, the CDR3 is TGCGGTGCTAGGAGGCTAGCGGGGGGGAATTACAATGAGCAGTTCTTC.

The chain links TRBV7-9 to TRBJ2-3; 8 bases are a match to TRBD1. The trim removed 5 bases at V and 4 bases at J, leaving 5 bases unmatched. Germline lookup yields CDR1 SEHNR and CDR2 FQNEAQ (reference sequence). The CDR3 extends over 14 amino acids. CDR3 DNA: TGTGCCAGCAGCCCTGACAGGGGAGCAGATACGCAGTATTTT. It codes for CASSPDRGADTQYF.

This clonotype appeared a few times. This rearrangement joins TRBV5-4 to TRBJ1-1; 7 positions match TRBD1. The ends lost 3 bases at V and 3 bases at J; junction bases unmatched: 8. The CDR3 has 15 residues. Germline CDR1 and CDR2: SGHNT and YYREEE (reference sequence). CDR3 loop: CASSSITGVDTEAFF. CDR3 in DNA: TGTGCCAGCAGCTCTATAACAGGGGTGGACACTGAAGCTTTCTTT.

V and J are TRBV5-4 and TRBJ2-5, with D unclear. Trimming pared 0 bases from V and 4 bases from J, leaving 10 bases between. The CDR3 totals 14 residues. Germline CDR1 reads SGHNT; CDR2 reads YYREEE (reference sequence). The DNA of the CDR3 is TGTGCCAGCAGCTTGGAAGACCCGACAGAGACCCAGTACTTC. Protein product: CASSLEDPTETQYF.

The chain uses TRBV24-1 and TRBJ2-1, with D possibly being TRBD2 (7 bases). This CDR3 region has 15 residues. Trimming stripped 2 bases from V and 5 bases from J, with 12 bases between. The germline V gene encodes CDR1 KGHDR and CDR2 SFDVKD. CDR3 in amino acids: CATSDWEGVHNEQFF. CDR3 sequence (DNA): TGTGCCACCAGTGATTGGGAGGGGGTACACAATGAGCAGTTCTTC.

With respect to this clonotype: The junction differs from germline at one of its ends, possibly a read error. As DNA, the CDR3 is TGTGCCAGCAGTTGGTGGGCGGATAATGAAAAACTTTTTTTT. Its protein product is CASSWWADNEKLFF. The chain links TRBV25-1 to TRBJ1-4; D not certain. Per the germline V gene, CDR1 is MGHDK and CDR2 is SYGVNS. The CDR3 is made up of 14 amino acids.

In nucleotides, the CDR3 is TGCGCCAGCAGCTCTACGAACTACGAGCAGTACTTC. Amino acid sequence: CASSSTNYEQYF. The genes are TRBV5-1 and TRBJ2-7; D is unresolved. V was shortened by 3 bases and J by 3 bases, with 7 bases between the two germline ends. CDR1 SGHRS and CDR2 YFSETQ come from the germline V gene. The CDR3 totals 12 residues.

V usage is TRBV20-1 and J usage is TRBJ1-6, with 10 bases fitting TRBD1. With V trimmed by 5 bases and J by 9 bases, 13 bases remained unmatched. The CDR3 contains 16 residues. Per germline, CDR1 DFQATT and CDR2 SNEGSKA (reference sequence). CDR3 sequence (DNA): TGCAGTGCTGTCGACAGGGGGCAGATAAGGAGTTCACCCCTCCACTTT. Translating gives CSAVDRGQIRSSPLHF.

The CDR3 loop reads CASSLDGGSYEQYF. CDR3 sequence (DNA): TGTGCCAGCAGCTTAGACGGAGGCTCCTACGAGCAGTACTTC. V usage is TRBV7-9 and J usage is TRBJ2-7, with a weak D call TRBD2 (5 bases). Trimming pared 1 base from V and 0 bases from J, leaving 7 bases between. Germline V gene data show CDR1 as SEHNR and CDR2 as FQNEAQ (reference sequence). The CDR3 covers 14 residues.

In DNA form, the CDR3 reads TGCGCCAGCAGCCGCGAGGGACAGGGTACCCCTGGCGAGCAGTACTTC. It specifies CASSREGQGTPGEQYF. The chain is built from TRBV4-1 and TRBJ2-7, with TRBD1 matching 9 bases. V gave up 4 bases and J gave up 6 bases; unmatched junction bases: 13. Germline V CDR1 and CDR2: MGHRA, YSYEKL. This CDR3 comprises 16 residues.

The chain uses TRBV19 and TRBJ1-1, with TRBD1 as a possible D gene (6 bases). The germline gives CDR1 LNHDA, CDR2 SQIVND (reference sequence). V was clipped by 10 bases and J by 2 bases, with 14 bases between them. The CDR3 is 13 residues long. CDR3 sequence reads: CATTDRTNTEAFF. The CDR3 bases are TGTGCCACCACAGACAGGACCAACACTGAAGCTTTCTTT.

For this clonotype: The junction shows a germline mismatch at one end, possibly a read error. The chain couples TRBV5-5 to TRBJ2-2; D gene unclear. The CDR3 totals 14 residues. The germline V gene encodes CDR1 SGHKS and CDR2 YYEKEE (reference sequence). CDR3 protein: CASSLVRNSGELFF. CDR3 bases: TGTGCCAGCAGCTTGGTGCGGAACTCCGGGGAGCTGTTTTTT.

V and J are TRBV19 and TRBJ2-3; D tentatively fits TRBD1 or TRBD2 (5 bases each). Trimming removed 7 bases at V and 2 bases at J, with 13 bases between. Germline V lookup: CDR1 LNHDA, CDR2 SQIVND (reference sequence). The CDR3 consists of 14 residues. The CDR3 DNA reads TGTGCCAGTAAGAAAGGGGAGTACACAGATACGCAGTATTTT. Translating gives CASKKGEYTDTQYF.

V usage is TRBV2 and J usage is TRBJ1-2; D is perhaps TRBD1 (5 bases). Germline CDR1 and CDR2: SNHLY and FYNNEI. The CDR3 consists of 14 residues. V dropped 2 bases and J dropped 3 bases, with 10 bases sitting between them. CDR3 DNA sequence: TGTGCCAGCAGTGAAAAACTACAGGACTATGGCTACACCTTC. Translation: CASSEKLQDYGYTF.

This clonotype was seen just once. This sequence joins TRBV7-8 and TRBJ2-3, with 7 bases aligning to TRBD1. From germline, CDR1 is SGHVS and CDR2 FQNEAQ. CDR3 length: 16 residues. Trimming at V came to 2 bases and at J to 2 bases, leaving 7 bases not matched to a gene. CDR3 sequence reads: CASSLPRGHLTDTQYF. CDR3 in DNA: TGTGCCAGCAGCTTACCGAGGGGGCACCTCACAGATACGCAGTATTTT.

This clonotype has only one observation. One end of the junction is discordant with germline, which a read error may explain. This chain connects TRBV9 to TRBJ1-3, with D tentatively TRBD1 (5 bases). Germline V CDR1 and CDR2: SGDLS, YYNGEE. This CDR3 is built from 15 residues. The CDR3 DNA is TGTGCCAACAGCCCTGGACAATTCTCTGGAAACACCATATATTTT. Encoded protein: CANSPGQFSGNTIYF.

The chain carries TRBV15 and TRBJ1-6; the match to TRBD1 covers 9 bases. The CDR3 length is 13 residues. The junction had 1 base not matched to a gene; V was cut back by 7 bases and J by 6 bases. Germline V gene sequence: CDR1 LNHNV, CDR2 YYDKDF (reference sequence). The CDR3 loop reads CATKTGGNSPLHF. The CDR3 coding sequence is TGTGCCACCAAGACAGGGGGTAATTCACCCCTCCACTTT.

The chain is built from TRBV2 and TRBJ1-1, with D unresolved. V lost 6 bases and J 0 bases, leaving 8 bases between the germline ends. Germline loops: CDR1 SNHLY, CDR2 FYNNEI. This CDR3 region has 13 residues. The DNA of the CDR3 is TGTGCCAGCAGCGTTACAGTGAACACTGAAGCTTTCTTT. Amino acids: CASSVTVNTEAFF.

V and J are TRBV2 and TRBJ1-3; TRBD1 might be the D (6 bases). Trimming pared 6 bases from V and 3 bases from J, leaving 9 bases between. The germline gives CDR1 SNHLY, CDR2 FYNNEI. This CDR3 contains 13 residues. CDR3 amino acids: CASRGDIGNTIYF. The CDR3 nucleotides read TGTGCCAGCAGAGGGGACATTGGAAACACCATATATTTT.